This record covers a single TCR beta chain. The data were produced by immunoSEQ multiplex PCR, yet TCRdb's version contains in-frame clones alone and is incomplete. This sample carries approximately 250,000 clones, about 87% of them seen once, and the ten largest clones take over 3%. This specimen belongs to a study of blood T cell repertoires in COVID-19. Germline lookup yields CDR1 SGHNT and CDR2 YYREEE (reference sequence). V lost 0 bases, J lost 5 bases, and 8 bases lay in between. This CDR3 region has 13 residues. Sequencing used PBMCs or T cells enriched from blood (not recorded which). The receptor comes from a woman between 40 and 55 years old who had been exposed to COVID-19. The chain employs TRBV5-4 and TRBJ2-5; possible D gene TRBD1, 5 bases. CDR3 in DNA: TGTGCCAGCAGCTTGGACAGGTCGGAGACCCAGTACTTC. Amino acid sequence: CASSLDRSETQYF.